The 23 T cell receptor beta chains below were found in one sample sequenced in a study of shared T cell receptors in the human thymus (dated by TCRdb to the early 2020s). Preparation of the library involved the immunoSEQ multiplex PCR assay. TCRdb holds this immuneACCESS table with in-frame rearrangements only. Some clones are missing; in checked studies, unresolved V genes explain under half, and the rest has no known cause. The sample includes 720,000 or so clones, with 70% to 90% observed a single time. Over 0.008% of the sample is held by the ten biggest clonotypes. The data were also submitted as part of a second study, on human thymus T cells.

Sequencing used thymocytes. The receptors were gathered from a girl less than two years old with a congenital heart defect. Donor details come from another sample of the same person, matched by shared clones.

This chain joins TRBV9 and TRBJ1-1; TRBD1 matches 7 bases. Germline V gene sequence: CDR1 SGDLS, CDR2 YYNGEE. V shed 1 base, J shed 11 bases, and the junction held 14 bases outside the gene matches. CDR3 length equals 15 residues. The DNA for the CDR3 is TGTGCCAGCAGCGTAATCACCGGGACAGAGATATACGCTTTCTTT. Protein product: CASSVITGTEIYAFF. The full variable domain, in which reference TRBV9 and TRBJ1-1 provide the parts outside the CDR3, is DSGVTQTPKHLITATGQRVTLRCSPRSGDLSVYWYQQSLDQGLQFLIQYYNGEERAKGNILERFSAQQFPDLHSELNLSSLELGDSALYFCASSVITGTEIYAFFGQGTRLTVV.

The chain links TRBV7-8 to TRBJ1-1; tentative D call: TRBD1 (6 bases). Trimming removed 2 bases at V and 2 bases at J, with 15 bases between. CDR1 and CDR2 from the germline V gene are SGHVS and FQNEAQ. The CDR3 sequence is 16 residues long. Written as DNA, the CDR3 is TGTGCCAGCAGCTTAAGGACAGTTTCGGTAAACACTGAAGCTTTCTTT. This encodes CASSLRTVSVNTEAFF.

The J gene is TRBJ1-1, the V gene TRBV28, with 10 positions matching TRBD1. The V gene's germline CDR1 is MDHEN and CDR2 SYDVKM. V dropped 5 bases and J dropped 1; count of bases not matched to a gene: 7. The CDR3 covers 16 residues. CDR3 sequence (DNA): TGTGCCAGCAGTCCCACCCGGACAGGGGGGAACACTGAAGCTTTCTTT. It translates to CASSPTRTGGNTEAFF.

The chain is built from TRBV7-9 and TRBJ1-2; tentatively, D is TRBD1 (5 bases). Trimming cost V 2 bases and J 6 bases, with 10 bases left between them. Germline CDR1 SEHNR, CDR2 FQNEAQ (reference sequence). There are 13 residues in the CDR3. CDR3 coding DNA: TGTGCCAGCAGCTTAAAAGGGGTGGATGGCTACACCTTC. Protein product: CASSLKGVDGYTF.

This rearrangement joins TRBV6-6 to TRBJ1-2; D possibly corresponds to TRBD1 (6 bases). The CDR3 is made up of 15 amino acids. CDR1 is MNHNY and CDR2 is SVGAGI in the germline V gene (reference sequence). V gave up 7 bases and J gave up 8 bases, with 23 bases separating them. Here the CDR3 DNA reads TGTGCCAGCACCCTTAGACTTGGGGGCTTGGAGGGCTACACCTTC. It encodes CASTLRLGGLEGYTF.

The chain joins TRBV6-1 to TRBJ2-3; 9 nucleotides match TRBD1. V gave up 3 bases and J gave up 2 bases; unmatched junction bases: 18. The germline V gene has CDR1 MNHNS and CDR2 SASEGT. This CDR3 has 20 residues. The CDR3 DNA reads TGTGCCAGCAGTGATGTGGATCACCCCCGGACAGGGGCTCTCACAGATACGCAGTATTTT. This translates into CASSDVDHPRTGALTDTQYF.

V usage is TRBV7-6 and J usage is TRBJ1-3; 8 bases agree with TRBD1. Trimming cost V 1 base and J 0 bases; bases outside gene matches: 20. This CDR3 region has 22 residues. The germline CDR1 and CDR2 sequences are SGHVS and FNYEAQ. For the CDR3, the DNA is TGTGCCAGCAGCTTAGGCTCACAAGACAGGGGTAGGCCAAGACACTCTGGAAACACCATATATTTT. It yields the protein CASSLGSQDRGRPRHSGNTIYF.

The chain couples TRBV6-1 to TRBJ1-4; 7 bases are shared with TRBD1. With V trimmed by 4 bases and J by 5 bases, 4 bases remained unmatched. CDR3 length: 14 residues. Germline V lookup: CDR1 MNHNS, CDR2 SASEGT. The CDR3 spells CASSGTGRNEKLFF. CDR3 DNA sequence: TGTGCCAGCAGTGGGACAGGACGAAATGAAAAACTGTTTTTT.

This rearrangement joins TRBV13 to TRBJ2-7; 10 bases align to TRBD2. V dropped 4 bases and J dropped 4; count of bases not matched to a gene: 10. The CDR3 is 16 amino acids. The germline V gene encodes CDR1 PRHDT and CDR2 FYEKMQ (reference sequence). This CDR3 is CASSSAGGTSVYEQYF. The CDR3 bases are TGTGCCAGCAGCTCCGCCGGGGGGACTAGCGTGTACGAGCAGTACTTC. Full variable domain (missing parts from reference TRBV13 and TRBJ2-7): AAGVIQSPRHLIKEKRETATLKCYPIPRHDTVYWYQQGPGQDPQFLISFYEKMQSDKGSIPDRFSAQQFSDYHSELNMSSLELGDSALYFCASSSAGGTSVYEQYFGPGTRLTVT.

The rearrangement joins TRBV6-1 to TRBJ1-5; perhaps TRBD1 as D (6 bases). CDR1 is MNHNS and CDR2 is SASEGT in the germline V gene. V was trimmed by 4 bases and J by 5 bases, leaving 21 bases between them. The CDR3 has 17 amino acids. The DNA for the CDR3 is TGTGCCAGCAGTGGTTATCAGGGGAGGGTTTTTTATCAGCCCCAGCATTTT. It encodes CASSGYQGRVFYQPQHF.

The genes are TRBV6-5 and TRBJ1-5; TRBD1 is a possible D gene (6 bases). Germline loops: CDR1 MNHEY, CDR2 SVGAGI. Trimming stripped 6 bases from V and 5 bases from J, with 11 bases between. The CDR3 has 13 residues. In nucleotides, the CDR3 is TGTGCCAGCAGAAGCGCAGGGGATCAGCCCCAGCATTTT. Encoded protein: CASRSAGDQPQHF.

This clone was found a few times. The chain uses TRBV5-5 and TRBJ1-3; 7 bases map to TRBD1. The V gene end was trimmed by 0 bases and the J gene end by 3 bases; junction bases not matched to a gene: 6. The CDR3 consists of 16 residues. The germline gives CDR1 SGHKS, CDR2 YYEKEE (reference sequence). The CDR3 DNA sequence: TGTGCCAGCAGCTTGGATCTGCGACAGGGTGGAAACACCATATATTTT. It specifies CASSLDLRQGGNTIYF.

This clone was observed a handful of times. The chain recombines TRBV5-6 with TRBJ1-5, with 7 bases lining up with TRBD1. Germline assignment: CDR1 SGHDT and CDR2 YYEEEE. Germline trimming cut 4 bases from V and 4 bases from J; bases unmatched to any gene: 5. CDR3 size: 14 residues. The CDR3 DNA follows: TGTGCCAGCAGCAACAGACAGGGAAATCAGCCCCAGCATTTT. Residues: CASSNRQGNQPQHF.

This rearrangement joins TRBV18 to TRBJ2-1; TRBD1 agrees at 9 bases. Trimming at V came to 3 bases and at J to 5 bases, leaving 11 bases not matched to a gene. There are 17 residues in the CDR3. Germline CDR1 reads KGHSH; CDR2 reads LQKENI. The CDR3 nucleotides are TGTGCCAGCTCACCTGGTCGATGGGACAGGGAAAACAATGAGCAGTTCTTC. It is translated as CASSPGRWDRENNEQFF.

This sequence joins TRBV19 and TRBJ2-5, with TRBD2 identical over 9 bases. J was trimmed by 5 bases and V by 4 bases; bases with no gene match: 5. CDR3 length: 14 amino acids. CDR1 LNHDA and CDR2 SQIVND come from the germline V gene (reference sequence). CDR3 in amino acids: CASSSGGARETQYF. The CDR3 DNA reads as TGTGCCAGTAGTAGCGGGGGGGCCAGGGAGACCCAGTACTTC.

V gene TRBV5-1 combines with J gene TRBJ1-2, with D possibly matching TRBD1 (6 bases). Per the germline V gene, CDR1 is SGHRS and CDR2 is YFSETQ. The V gene lost 6 bases and the J gene lost 6 bases, with 18 bases spanning the gap. The CDR3 loop spans 14 amino acids. The CDR3 DNA reads TGCGCCAGCACCTTATGGGGGGGGCAAGATGGCTACACCTTC. It translates to CASTLWGGQDGYTF.

The genes are TRBV28 and TRBJ1-5; possible D gene TRBD1, 5 bases. Germline CDR1 and CDR2: MDHEN and SYDVKM. The V end lost 3 bases, the J end lost 3 bases, and 21 bases lay between the germline ends. The CDR3 spans 18 residues. CDR3 DNA: TGTGCCAGCAGTTTTGGCAGGGCCCTCTCAGGCGACAATCAGCCCCAGCATTTT. Translated: CASSFGRALSGDNQPQHF. The full variable domain, rest sourced from reference TRBV28 and TRBJ1-5, is DVKVTQSSRYLVKRTGEKVFLECVQDMDHENMFWYRQDPGLGLRLIYFSYDVKMKEKGDIPEGYSVSREKKERFSLILESASTNQTSMYLCASSFGRALSGDNQPQHFGDGTRLSIL.

As DNA, the CDR3 is TGTGCCAGCAGTCCCACCTGGGACAGGGAAAGAACCGGGGAGCTGTTTTTT. Residues: CASSPTWDRERTGELFF. This chain uses TRBV7-9 with TRBJ2-2, with 9 bases lining up with TRBD1. This CDR3 region has 17 residues. V dropped 6 bases and J dropped 5; count of bases not matched to a gene: 13. CDR1 SEHNR and CDR2 FQNEAQ come from the germline V gene (reference sequence). The variable domain in full, completed from reference TRBV7-9 and TRBJ2-2, reads DTGVSQNPRHKITKRGQNVTFRCDPISEHNRLYWYRQTLGQGPEFLTYFQNEAQLEKSRLLSDRFSAERPKGSFSTLEIQRTEQGDSAMYLCASSPTWDRERTGELFFGEGSRLTVL.

The chain recombines TRBV2 with TRBJ1-6; a possible D gene is TRBD1 (5 bases). The germline V gene has CDR1 SNHLY and CDR2 FYNNEI. V lost 2 bases, J lost 7 bases, and 9 bases lay in between. The CDR3 extends over 14 amino acids. CDR3 sequence reads: CASSERGLNSPLHF. In nucleotides, the CDR3 is TGTGCCAGCAGTGAAAGGGGTTTGAATTCACCCCTCCACTTT. The complete variable domain, with remaining parts taken from reference TRBV2 and TRBJ1-6, reads EPEVTQTPSHQVTQMGQEVILRCVPISNHLYFYWYRQILGQKVEFLVSFYNNEISEKSEIFDDQFSVERPDGSNFTLKIRSTKLEDSAMYFCASSERGLNSPLHFGNGTRLTVT.

The chain links TRBV19 to TRBJ1-1; D is unclear. This CDR3 is built from 13 residues. Per the germline V gene, CDR1 is LNHDA and CDR2 is SQIVND (reference sequence). Deletions cut 8 bases from V and 4 bases from J, with 14 bases between. The CDR3 DNA is TGTGCCAGTTCCTCGGGGTTGGCCACTGAAGCTTTCTTT. Its translation is CASSSGLATEAFF.

The chain uses TRBV2 and TRBJ1-1, with D possibly matching TRBD1 (5 bases). CDR1 SNHLY and CDR2 FYNNEI come from the germline V gene. The V gene lost 10 bases and the J gene lost 10 bases, with 13 bases spanning the gap. The CDR3 runs to 10 residues. The CDR3 DNA is TGTGCCATACGGGGGGGTGTAGCTTTCTTT. Translation: CAIRGGVAFF. Full variable domain (outside the CDR3, taken from reference TRBV2 and TRBJ1-1): EPEVTQTPSHQVTQMGQEVILRCVPISNHLYFYWYRQILGQKVEFLVSFYNNEISEKSEIFDDQFSVERPDGSNFTLKIRSTKLEDSAMYFCAIRGGVAFFGQGTRLTVV.

The rearrangement joins TRBV6-5 to TRBJ2-7; D is possibly TRBD1 (6 bases). The V and J ends lost 5 bases and 0 bases respectively, with 11 bases between them. Germline V lookup: CDR1 MNHEY, CDR2 SVGAGI. The CDR3 runs 14 residues. This CDR3 is CASSQTGLSYEQYF. CDR3 nucleotides: TGTGCCAGCAGTCAAACAGGGCTCTCCTACGAGCAGTACTTC.

The table lists this clone with a count of one. The chain recombines TRBV29-1 with TRBJ1-2; weak D call: TRBD1 (5 bases). Trimming stripped 3 bases from V and 6 bases from J, with 8 bases between. Per the germline V gene, CDR1 is SQVTM and CDR2 is ANQGSEA. The CDR3 runs 11 residues. The CDR3 DNA is TGCAGCGTTGAGGGGGGGAATGGCTACACCTTC. This translates into CSVEGGNGYTF.